The present entry profiles one TCR beta chain with its context. Its antigen is unknown. V lost 6 bases, J lost 7 bases, and 9 bases stayed unmatched. From germline, CDR1 is MDHEN and CDR2 SYDVKM. There are 17 residues in the CDR3. This entry comes from a study of shared clonotypes between healthy human individuals. Whole-study results and caveats: Naive subsets generally exceeded memory subsets in estimated richness. Sharing across four donors was highest in naive CD4 (roughly 5%) and lowest in memory CD8 (around 0.4%).

Every donor was a Caucasian adult from Nashville, Tennessee. Deep was the level used in running the assay. Assay: immunoSEQ multiplex PCR; the TCRdb copy retains only in-frame clones and omits some. Counted here are over 950,000 clones, 77% occurring once; the ten biggest clones make up 0.89%. The chain carries TRBV28 and TRBJ2-4; 16 bases line up with TRBD2. Input material: memory CD4+ T cells from PBMCs. Stated subset: CD45RA-negative fraction. This clonotype was sampled from a man between 18 and 29 years old in good health. Some clones in this sample may be carry-over from other donors' samples. The CDR3 DNA is TGTGCCAGCAGCCTCGGGACTAGCGGGAGGGCCGGGAACATTCAGTACTTC. Translated: CASSLGTSGRAGNIQYF.